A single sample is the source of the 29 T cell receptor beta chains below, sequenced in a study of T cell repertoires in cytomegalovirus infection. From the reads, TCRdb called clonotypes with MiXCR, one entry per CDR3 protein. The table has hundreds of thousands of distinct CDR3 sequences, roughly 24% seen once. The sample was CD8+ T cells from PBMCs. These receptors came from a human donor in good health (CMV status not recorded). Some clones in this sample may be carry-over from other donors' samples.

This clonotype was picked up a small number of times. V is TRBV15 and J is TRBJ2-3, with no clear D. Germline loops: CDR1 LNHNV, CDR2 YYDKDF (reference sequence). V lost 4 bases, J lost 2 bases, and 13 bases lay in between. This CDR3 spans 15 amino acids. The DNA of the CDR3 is TGTGCCACCAGCAAATCGCCGCCCGCCACAGATACGCAGTATTTT. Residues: CATSKSPPATDTQYF. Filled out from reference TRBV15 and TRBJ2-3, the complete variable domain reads DAMVIQNPRYQVTQFGKPVTLSCSQTLNHNVMYWYQQKSSQAPKLLFHYYDKDFNNEADTPDNFQSRRPNTSFCFLDIRSPGLGDTAMYLCATSKSPPATDTQYFGPGTRLTVL.

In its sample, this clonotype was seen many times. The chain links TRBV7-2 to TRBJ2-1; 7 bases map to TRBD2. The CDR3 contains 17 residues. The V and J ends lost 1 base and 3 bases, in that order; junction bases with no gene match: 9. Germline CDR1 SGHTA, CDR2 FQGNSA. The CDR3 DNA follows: TGTGCCAGCAGCTTAGTCGGTGGGCGGGGGAACTACAATGAGCAGTTCTTC. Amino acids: CASSLVGGRGNYNEQFF.

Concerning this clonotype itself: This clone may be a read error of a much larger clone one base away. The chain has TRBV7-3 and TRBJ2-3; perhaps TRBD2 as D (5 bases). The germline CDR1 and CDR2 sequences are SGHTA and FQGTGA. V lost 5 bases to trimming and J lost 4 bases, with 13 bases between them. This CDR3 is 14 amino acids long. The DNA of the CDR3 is TGTGCCAGCAGCCATCAGGTGGACTCAGATACGCAGTATTTT. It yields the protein CASSHQVDSDTQYF.

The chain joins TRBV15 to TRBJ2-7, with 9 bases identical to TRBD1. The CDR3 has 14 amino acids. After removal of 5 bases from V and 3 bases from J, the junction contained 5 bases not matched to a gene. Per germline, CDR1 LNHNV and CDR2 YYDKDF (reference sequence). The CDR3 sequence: CATSRRDRVYEQYF. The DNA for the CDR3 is TGTGCCACCAGCCGCCGGGACAGGGTCTACGAGCAGTACTTC.

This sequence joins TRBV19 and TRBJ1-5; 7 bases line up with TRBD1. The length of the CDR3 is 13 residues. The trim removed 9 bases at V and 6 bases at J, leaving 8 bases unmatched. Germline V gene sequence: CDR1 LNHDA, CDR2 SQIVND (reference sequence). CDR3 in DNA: TGTGCCAGCACGACAGGGCTTCGTCAGCCCCAGCATTTT. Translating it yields CASTTGLRQPQHF.

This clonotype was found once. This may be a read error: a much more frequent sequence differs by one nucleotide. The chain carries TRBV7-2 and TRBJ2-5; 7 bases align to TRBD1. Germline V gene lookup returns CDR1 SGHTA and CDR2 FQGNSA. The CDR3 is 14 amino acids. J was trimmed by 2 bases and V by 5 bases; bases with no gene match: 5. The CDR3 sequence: CASSATGRQETQYF. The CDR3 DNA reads TGTGCCAGCAGCGCGACAGGGCGGCAAGAGACCCAGTACTTC.

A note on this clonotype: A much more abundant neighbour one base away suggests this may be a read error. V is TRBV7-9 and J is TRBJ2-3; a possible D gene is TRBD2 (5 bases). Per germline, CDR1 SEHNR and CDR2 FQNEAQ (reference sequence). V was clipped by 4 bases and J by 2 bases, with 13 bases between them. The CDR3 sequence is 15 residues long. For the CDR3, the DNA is TGTGCCAGCAGCTCCGGGATGACGACCACAGATACGCAGTATTTT. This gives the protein CASSSGMTTTDTQYF.

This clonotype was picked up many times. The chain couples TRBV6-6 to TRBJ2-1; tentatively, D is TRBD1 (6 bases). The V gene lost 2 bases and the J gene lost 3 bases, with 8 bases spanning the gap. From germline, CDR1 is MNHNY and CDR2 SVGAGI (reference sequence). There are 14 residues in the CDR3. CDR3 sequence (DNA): TGTGCCAGCAGTTACGAGGGGGACTACAATGAGCAGTTCTTC. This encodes CASSYEGDYNEQFF.

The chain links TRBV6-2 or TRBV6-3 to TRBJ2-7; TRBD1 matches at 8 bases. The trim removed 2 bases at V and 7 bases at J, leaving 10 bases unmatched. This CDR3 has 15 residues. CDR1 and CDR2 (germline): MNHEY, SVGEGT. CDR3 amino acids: CASSYRTGLYQEQYV. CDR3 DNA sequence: TGTGCCAGCAGTTACCGGACAGGGCTTTATCAAGAGCAGTACGTC.

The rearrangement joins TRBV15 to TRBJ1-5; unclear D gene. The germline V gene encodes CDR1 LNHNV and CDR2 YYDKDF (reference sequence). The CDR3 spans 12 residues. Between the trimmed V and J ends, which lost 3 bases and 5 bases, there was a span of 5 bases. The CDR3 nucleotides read TGTGCCACCAGCAGCCAGTATCAGCCCCAGCATTTT. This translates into CATSSQYQPQHF.

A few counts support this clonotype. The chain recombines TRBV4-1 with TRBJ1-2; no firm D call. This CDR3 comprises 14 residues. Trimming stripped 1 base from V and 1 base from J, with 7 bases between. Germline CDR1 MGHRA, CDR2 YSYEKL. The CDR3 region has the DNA TGCGCCAGCAGCCAAGTGTACGGTAACTATGGCTACACCTTC. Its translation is CASSQVYGNYGYTF.

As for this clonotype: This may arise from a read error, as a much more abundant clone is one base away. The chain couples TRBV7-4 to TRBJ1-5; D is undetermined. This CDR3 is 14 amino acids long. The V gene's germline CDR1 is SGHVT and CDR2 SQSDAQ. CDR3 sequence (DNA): TGTGTCAGCAGCCATCAAGGGAGCAATCAGCCCCAGCATTTT. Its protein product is CVSSHQGSNQPQHF.

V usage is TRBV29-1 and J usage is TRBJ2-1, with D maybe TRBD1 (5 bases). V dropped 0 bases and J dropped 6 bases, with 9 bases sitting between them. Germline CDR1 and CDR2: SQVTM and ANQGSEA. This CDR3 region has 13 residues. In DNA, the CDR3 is TGCAGCGTTGAAGACAAGACAGTCAATGAGCAGTTCTTC. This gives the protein CSVEDKTVNEQFF.

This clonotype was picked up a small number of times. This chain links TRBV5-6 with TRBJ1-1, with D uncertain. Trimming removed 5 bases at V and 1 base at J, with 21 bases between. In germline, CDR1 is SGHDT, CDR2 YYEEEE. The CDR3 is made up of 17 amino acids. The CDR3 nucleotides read TGTGCCAGCAGAGCTTGGGCTAGCTATAGTAGGAACACTGAAGCTTTCTTT. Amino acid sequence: CASRAWASYSRNTEAFF.

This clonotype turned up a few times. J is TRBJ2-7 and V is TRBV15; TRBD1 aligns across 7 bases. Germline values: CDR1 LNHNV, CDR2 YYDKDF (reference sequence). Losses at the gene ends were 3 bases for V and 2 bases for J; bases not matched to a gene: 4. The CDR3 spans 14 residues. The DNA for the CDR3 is TGTGCCACCAGCAGGACAGGGAACCCCTACGAGCAGTACTTC. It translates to CATSRTGNPYEQYF.

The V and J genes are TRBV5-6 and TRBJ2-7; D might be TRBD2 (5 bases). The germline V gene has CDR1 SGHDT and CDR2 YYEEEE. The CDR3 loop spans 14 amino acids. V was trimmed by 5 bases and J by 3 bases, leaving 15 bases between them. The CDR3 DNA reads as TGTGCCAGCAGTCAAAGCACGGGAAACTACGAGCAGTACGTC. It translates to CASSQSTGNYEQYV.

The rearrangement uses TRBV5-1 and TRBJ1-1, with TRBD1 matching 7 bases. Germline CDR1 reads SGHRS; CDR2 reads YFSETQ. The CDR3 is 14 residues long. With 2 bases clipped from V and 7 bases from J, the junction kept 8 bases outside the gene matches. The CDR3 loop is CASSLRQGDGEAFF. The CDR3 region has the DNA TGCGCCAGCAGCTTAAGACAGGGCGATGGTGAAGCTTTCTTT.

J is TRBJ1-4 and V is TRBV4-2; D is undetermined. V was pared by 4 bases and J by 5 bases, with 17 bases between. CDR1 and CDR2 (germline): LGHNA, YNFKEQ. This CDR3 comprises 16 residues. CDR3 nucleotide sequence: TGTGCCAGCAGCCCGACCCGAACCCTACCGAATGAAAAACTGTTTTTT. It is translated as CASSPTRTLPNEKLFF.

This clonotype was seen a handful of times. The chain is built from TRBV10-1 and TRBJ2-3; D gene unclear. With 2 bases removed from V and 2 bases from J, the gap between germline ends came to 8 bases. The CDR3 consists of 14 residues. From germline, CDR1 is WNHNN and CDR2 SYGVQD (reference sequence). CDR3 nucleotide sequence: TGCGCCAGCAGTGAGGCGTCCGACACAGATACGCAGTATTTT. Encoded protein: CASSEASDTDTQYF.

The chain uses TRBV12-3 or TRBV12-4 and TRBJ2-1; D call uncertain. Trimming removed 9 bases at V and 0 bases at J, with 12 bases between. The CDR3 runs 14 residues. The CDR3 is CASNHHNSYNEQFF. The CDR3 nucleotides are TGTGCCAGTAATCACCACAACTCCTACAATGAGCAGTTCTTC.

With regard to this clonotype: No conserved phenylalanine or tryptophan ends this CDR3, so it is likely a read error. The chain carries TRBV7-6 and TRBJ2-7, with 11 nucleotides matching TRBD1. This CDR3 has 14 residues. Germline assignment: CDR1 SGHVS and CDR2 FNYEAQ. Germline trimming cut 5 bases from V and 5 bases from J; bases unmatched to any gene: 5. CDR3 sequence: CASSPGQGAHEQYA. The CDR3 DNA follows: TGTGCCAGCAGCCCCGGACAGGGGGCCCACGAGCAGTACGCC.

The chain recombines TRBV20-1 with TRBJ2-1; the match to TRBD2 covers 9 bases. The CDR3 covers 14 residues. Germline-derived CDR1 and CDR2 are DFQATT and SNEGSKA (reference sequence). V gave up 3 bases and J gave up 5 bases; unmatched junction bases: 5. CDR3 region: CSARAGGTNNEQFF. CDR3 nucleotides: TGCAGTGCTAGGGCGGGGGGGACTAACAATGAGCAGTTCTTC.

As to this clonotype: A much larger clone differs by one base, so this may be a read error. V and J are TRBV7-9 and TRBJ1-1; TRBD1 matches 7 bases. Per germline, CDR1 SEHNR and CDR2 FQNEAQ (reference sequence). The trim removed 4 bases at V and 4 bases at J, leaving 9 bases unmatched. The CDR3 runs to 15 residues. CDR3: CASSYLTGTSTEAFF. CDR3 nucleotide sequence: TGTGCCAGCAGCTACCTGACAGGGACGAGCACTGAAGCTTTCTTT.

The CDR3 protein is CASSPPRDHERDIQYF. In DNA, the CDR3 is TGTGCCAGCAGCCCCCCGCGGGACCACGAGCGGGACATTCAGTACTTC. The chain combines TRBV13 with TRBJ2-4, with TRBD2 as a possible D gene (6 bases). Germline V gene data show CDR1 as PRHDT and CDR2 as FYEKMQ (reference sequence). The CDR3 totals 16 residues. V shed 5 bases and J shed 8 bases, with 22 bases lying between them.

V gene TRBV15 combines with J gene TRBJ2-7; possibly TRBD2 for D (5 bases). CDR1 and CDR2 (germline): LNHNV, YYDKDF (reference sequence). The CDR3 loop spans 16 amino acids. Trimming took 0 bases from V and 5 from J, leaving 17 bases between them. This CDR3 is CATSRDFGSRPDEQYF. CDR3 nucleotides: TGTGCCACCAGCAGAGATTTTGGGAGCAGACCTGACGAGCAGTACTTC.

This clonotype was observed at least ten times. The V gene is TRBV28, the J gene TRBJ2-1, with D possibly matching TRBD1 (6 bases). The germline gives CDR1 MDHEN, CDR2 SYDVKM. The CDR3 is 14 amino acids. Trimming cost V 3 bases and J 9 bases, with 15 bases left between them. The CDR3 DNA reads TGTGCCAGCAGTTTTCCCCAGGGGTTCGGTGAGCAGTTCTTC. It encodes CASSFPQGFGEQFF.

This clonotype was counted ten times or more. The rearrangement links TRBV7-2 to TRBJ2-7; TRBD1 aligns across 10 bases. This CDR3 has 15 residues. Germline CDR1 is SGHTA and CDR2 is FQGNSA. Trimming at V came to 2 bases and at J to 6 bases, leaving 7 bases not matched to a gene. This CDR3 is CASSLRGQGVPEQYV. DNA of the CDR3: TGTGCCAGCAGCTTAAGAGGACAGGGGGTACCCGAGCAGTACGTC.

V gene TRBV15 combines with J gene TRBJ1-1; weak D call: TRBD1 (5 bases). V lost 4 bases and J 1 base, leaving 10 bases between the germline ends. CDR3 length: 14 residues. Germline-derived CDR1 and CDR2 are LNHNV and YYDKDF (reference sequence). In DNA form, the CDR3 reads TGTGCCACCAGCAAATTGACAGAGAACACTGAAGCTTTCTTT. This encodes CATSKLTENTEAFF.

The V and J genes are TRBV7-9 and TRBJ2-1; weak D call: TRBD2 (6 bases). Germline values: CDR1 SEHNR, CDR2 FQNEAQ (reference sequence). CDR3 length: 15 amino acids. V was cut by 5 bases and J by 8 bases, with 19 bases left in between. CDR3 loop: CASSQPGAWGDEQFF. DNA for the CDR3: TGTGCCAGCAGCCAGCCGGGAGCCTGGGGGGATGAGCAGTTCTTC. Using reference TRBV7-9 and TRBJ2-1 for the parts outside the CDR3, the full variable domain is DTGVSQNPRHKITKRGQNVTFRCDPISEHNRLYWYRQTLGQGPEFLTYFQNEAQLEKSRLLSDRFSAERPKGSFSTLEIQRTEQGDSAMYLCASSQPGAWGDEQFFGPGTRLTVL.